The sequence of this T cell receptor (beta chain) was determined in a study of blood T cell repertoires in COVID-19. Looking at the study overall: Whether acute or convalescent, the COVID-19 samples came from the United States, Italy and Spain.

This clone was seen once. The CDR3 length is 14 residues. Germline lookup yields CDR1 LGHDT and CDR2 YNNKEL (reference sequence). V lost 4 bases, J lost 0 bases, and 9 bases lay in between. Libraries were prepared by immunoSEQ multiplex PCR; TCRdb keeps only in-frame clonotypes and omits some of them. The top ten clones hold 4% to 4.5% of a sample with about 160,000 clones, roughly 80% of them seen once. The TCR originated in a woman aged 45-59 years who had recovered from COVID-19. The chain uses TRBV3-1 (or the pseudogene TRBV3-2) and TRBJ1-1; the D gene is possibly TRBD1 (5 bases). The material sequenced was PBMCs or T cells enriched from blood (not recorded which). CDR3 loop: CASSPGLMNTEAFF. In nucleotides, the CDR3 is TGTGCCAGCAGCCCAGGGCTCATGAACACTGAAGCTTTCTTT.